Listed below are T cell receptor beta chains from one sample, sequenced in a study of PD-1 blockade in classical Hodgkin lymphoma. The method was immunoSEQ multiplex PCR; TCRdb's version includes in-frame clones alone and lacks a portion of them. The sample carries a few thousand clones, roughly 70% recorded once. The sample in question was CD8+ T cells from blood, obtained at baseline. Receptor source: a human donor with classical Hodgkin lymphoma. CDR3s include the opening cysteine and the closing phenylalanine or tryptophan. The order of the fields is CDR3 length, V gene, D gene, CDR3 protein. A D gene is named only where the DNA matches it firmly.

>14|TRBV4-2|NA
CASSQGTLNTEAFF
>15|TRBV13|NA
CASSLRQTPRETQYF
>11|TRBV5-1|NA
CASSLGGEQFF
>12|TRBV5-1|TRBD2
CASSLAGNEQFF
>12|TRBV7-8|NA
CASSLGGDEQYF
>13|TRBV6-5|NA
CASALKVNEKLFF
>14|TRBV4-2|NA
CASSQGPAYNEQFF
>14|TRBV28|NA
CASSKLQPIYGYTF
>13|TRBV27|NA
CASSPTANYGYTF
>14|TRBV29-1|TRBD1
CSVENRGSSYEQYF
>15|TRBV7-9|NA
CASSDRAPDNYGYTF
>16|TRBV9|TRBD1
CASSVGGDRNSYEQYF